This record concerns one T cell receptor (beta chain) sequence. The sample is drawn from a study of T cell changes during pregnancy in multiple sclerosis. Clones were sequenced by immunoSEQ multiplex PCR, and TCRdb holds only the in-frame ones, with some missing. The sample lists approximately 46,000 clones; around 90% were seen once. Germline values: CDR1 MRHNA, CDR2 SNTAGT. The CDR3 has 16 residues. V lost 4 bases, J lost 6 bases, and 21 bases lay in between. The origin of this receptor is a female donor in good health, enrolled as a control in a pregnancy study. The sample was peripheral blood, taken after pregnancy. The chain has TRBV6-4 and TRBJ1-2; D possibly corresponds to TRBD1 (6 bases). The CDR3 DNA sequence: TGTGCCAGCAGTGGTCGGGCAGGGGAATTTTCCGATGGCTACACCTTC. Translated, it gives CASSGRAGEFSDGYTF.